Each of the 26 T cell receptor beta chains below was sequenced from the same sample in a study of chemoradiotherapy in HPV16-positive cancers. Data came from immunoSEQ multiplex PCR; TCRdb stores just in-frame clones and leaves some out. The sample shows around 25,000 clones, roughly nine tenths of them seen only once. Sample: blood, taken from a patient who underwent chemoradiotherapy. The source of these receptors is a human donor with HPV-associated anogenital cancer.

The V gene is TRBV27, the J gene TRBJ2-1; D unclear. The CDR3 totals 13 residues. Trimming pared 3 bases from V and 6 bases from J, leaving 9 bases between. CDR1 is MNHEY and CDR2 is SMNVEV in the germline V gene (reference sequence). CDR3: CASSFGPPNEQFF. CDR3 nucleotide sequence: TGTGCCAGCAGTTTCGGGCCTCCCAATGAGCAGTTCTTC.

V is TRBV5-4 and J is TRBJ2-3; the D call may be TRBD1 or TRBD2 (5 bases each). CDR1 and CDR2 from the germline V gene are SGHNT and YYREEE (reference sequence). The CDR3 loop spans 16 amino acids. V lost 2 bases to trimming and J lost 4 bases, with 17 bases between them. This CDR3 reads CASSFGRGRGADTQYF. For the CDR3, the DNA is TGTGCCAGCAGCTTTGGTCGAGGGAGAGGGGCAGATACGCAGTATTTT.

The DNA for the CDR3 is TGTGCCAGCAGCTCAGGGGGCGAGAGCAATCAGCCCCAGCATTTT. Translated, it gives CASSSGGESNQPQHF. The chain employs TRBV13 and TRBJ1-5; 8 nucleotides agree with TRBD1. Trimming at V came to 4 bases and at J to 1 base, leaving 3 bases not matched to a gene. Germline lookup yields CDR1 PRHDT and CDR2 FYEKMQ (reference sequence). This CDR3 has 15 amino acids. Drawing the rest from reference TRBV13 and TRBJ1-5, the complete variable domain is AAGVIQSPRHLIKEKRETATLKCYPIPRHDTVYWYQQGPGQDPQFLISFYEKMQSDKGSIPDRFSAQQFSDYHSELNMSSLELGDSALYFCASSSGGESNQPQHFGDGTRLSIL.

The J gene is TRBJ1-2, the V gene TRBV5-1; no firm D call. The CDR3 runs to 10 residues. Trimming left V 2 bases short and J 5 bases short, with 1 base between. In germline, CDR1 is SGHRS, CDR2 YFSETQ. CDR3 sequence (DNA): TGCGCCAGCAGCTTTTATGGCTACACCTTC. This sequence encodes CASSFYGYTF. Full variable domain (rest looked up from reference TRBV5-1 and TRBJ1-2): KAGVTQTPRYLIKTRGQQVTLSCSPISGHRSVSWYQQTPGQGLQFLFEYFSETQRNKGNFPGRFSGRQFSNSRSEMNVSTLELGDSALYLCASSFYGYTFGSGTRLTVV.

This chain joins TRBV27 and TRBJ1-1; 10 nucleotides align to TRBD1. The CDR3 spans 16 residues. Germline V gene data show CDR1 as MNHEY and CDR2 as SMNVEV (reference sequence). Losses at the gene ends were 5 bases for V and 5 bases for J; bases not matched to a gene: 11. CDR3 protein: CASSLSTGGFGTEAFF. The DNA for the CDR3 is TGTGCCAGCAGTCTCTCGACAGGGGGCTTTGGGACTGAAGCTTTCTTT.

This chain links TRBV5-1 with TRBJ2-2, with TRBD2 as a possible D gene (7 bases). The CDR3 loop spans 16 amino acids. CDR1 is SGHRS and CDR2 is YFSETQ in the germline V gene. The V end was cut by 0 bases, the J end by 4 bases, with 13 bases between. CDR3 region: CASSLERGAFTGELFF. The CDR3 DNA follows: TGCGCCAGCAGCTTGGAACGGGGGGCCTTCACCGGGGAGCTGTTTTTT.

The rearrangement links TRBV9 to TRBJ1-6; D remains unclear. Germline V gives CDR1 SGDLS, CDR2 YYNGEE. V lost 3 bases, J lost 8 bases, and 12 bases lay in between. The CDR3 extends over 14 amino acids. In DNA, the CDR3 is TGTGCCAGCAGCGCGACACACACCTATTCACCCCTCCACTTT. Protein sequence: CASSATHTYSPLHF. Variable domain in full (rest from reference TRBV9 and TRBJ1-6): DSGVTQTPKHLITATGQRVTLRCSPRSGDLSVYWYQQSLDQGLQFLIQYYNGEERAKGNILERFSAQQFPDLHSELNLSSLELGDSALYFCASSATHTYSPLHFGNGTRLTVT.

CDR3 in DNA: TGTGCCTGGGCTCGCTCTGGGGCCAACGTCCTGACTTTC. It specifies CAWARSGANVLTF. This chain connects TRBV30 to TRBJ2-6; D is uncertain. CDR1 is GTSNPN, CDR2 SVGIG, per germline (reference sequence). The CDR3 totals 13 residues. V lost 5 bases, J lost 0 bases, and 5 bases lay in between.

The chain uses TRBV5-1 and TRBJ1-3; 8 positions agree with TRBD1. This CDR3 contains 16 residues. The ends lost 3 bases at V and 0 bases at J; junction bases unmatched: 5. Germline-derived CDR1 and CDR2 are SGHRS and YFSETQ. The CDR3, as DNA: TGCGCCAGCAGCTCGGACAGGGTTCGCTCTGGAAACACCATATATTTT. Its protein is CASSSDRVRSGNTIYF. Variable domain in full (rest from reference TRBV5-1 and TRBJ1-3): KAGVTQTPRYLIKTRGQQVTLSCSPISGHRSVSWYQQTPGQGLQFLFEYFSETQRNKGNFPGRFSGRQFSNSRSEMNVSTLELGDSALYLCASSSDRVRSGNTIYFGEGSWLTVV.

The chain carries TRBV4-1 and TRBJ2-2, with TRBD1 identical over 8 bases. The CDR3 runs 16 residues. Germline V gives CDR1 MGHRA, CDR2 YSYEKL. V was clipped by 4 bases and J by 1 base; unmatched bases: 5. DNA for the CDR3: TGCGCCAGCAGCCGTTCCGGGACAGGGAACACCGGGGAGCTGTTTTTT. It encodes CASSRSGTGNTGELFF.

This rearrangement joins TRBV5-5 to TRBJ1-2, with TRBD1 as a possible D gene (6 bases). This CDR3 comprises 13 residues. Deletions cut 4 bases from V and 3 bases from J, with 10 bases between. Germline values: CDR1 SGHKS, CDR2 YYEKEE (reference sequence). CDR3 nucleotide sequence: TGTGCCAGCAGCATACAGGGTGACTATGGCTACACCTTC. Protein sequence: CASSIQGDYGYTF.

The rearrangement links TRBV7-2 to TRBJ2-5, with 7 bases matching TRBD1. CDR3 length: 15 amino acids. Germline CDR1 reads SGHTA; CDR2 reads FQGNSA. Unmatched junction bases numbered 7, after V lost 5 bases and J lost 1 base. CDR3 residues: CASSPARQGQETQYF. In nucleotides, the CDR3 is TGTGCCAGCAGCCCGGCAAGACAGGGCCAAGAGACCCAGTACTTC. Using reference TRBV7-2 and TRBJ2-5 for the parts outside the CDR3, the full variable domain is GAGVSQSPSNKVTEKGKDVELRCDPISGHTALYWYRQSLGQGLEFLIYFQGNSAPDKSGLPSDRFSAERTGGSVSTLTIQRTQQEDSAVYLCASSPARQGQETQYFGPGTRLLVL.

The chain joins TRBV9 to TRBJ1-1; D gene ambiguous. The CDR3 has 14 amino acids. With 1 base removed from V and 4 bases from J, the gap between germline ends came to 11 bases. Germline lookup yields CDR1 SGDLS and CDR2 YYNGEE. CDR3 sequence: CASSVSEGSTEAFF. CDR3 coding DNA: TGTGCCAGCAGCGTATCGGAGGGATCCACTGAAGCTTTCTTT.

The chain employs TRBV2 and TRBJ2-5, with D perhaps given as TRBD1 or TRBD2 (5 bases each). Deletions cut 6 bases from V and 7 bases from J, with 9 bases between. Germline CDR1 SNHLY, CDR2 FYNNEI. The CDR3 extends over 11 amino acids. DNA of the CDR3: TGTGCCAGCAGGGGTGGGGGGACCCAGTACTTC. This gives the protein CASRGGGTQYF.

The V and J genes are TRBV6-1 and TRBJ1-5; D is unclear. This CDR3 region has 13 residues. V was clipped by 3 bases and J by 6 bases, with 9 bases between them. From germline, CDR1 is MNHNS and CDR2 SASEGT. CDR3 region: CASSETYGQPQHF. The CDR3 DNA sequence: TGTGCCAGCAGTGAGACCTACGGTCAGCCCCAGCATTTT.

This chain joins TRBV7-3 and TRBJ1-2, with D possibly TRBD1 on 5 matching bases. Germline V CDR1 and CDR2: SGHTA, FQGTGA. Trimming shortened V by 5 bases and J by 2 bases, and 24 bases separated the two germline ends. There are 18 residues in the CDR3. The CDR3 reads CASSPITLPGEGNYGYTF. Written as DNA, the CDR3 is TGTGCCAGCAGCCCCATAACCCTGCCTGGTGAGGGGAACTATGGCTACACCTTC.

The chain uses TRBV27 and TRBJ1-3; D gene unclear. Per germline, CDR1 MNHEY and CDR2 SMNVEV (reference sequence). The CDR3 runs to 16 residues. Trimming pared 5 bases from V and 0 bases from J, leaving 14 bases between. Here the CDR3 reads CASSPGSAPSGNTIYF. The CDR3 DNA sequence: TGTGCCAGCAGTCCCGGGAGTGCCCCCTCTGGAAACACCATATATTTT.

CDR3 in amino acids: CAWSNGRGQPQHF. In nucleotides, the CDR3 is TGTGCCTGGAGTAACGGTCGGGGTCAGCCCCAGCATTTT. The V gene is TRBV30, the J gene TRBJ1-5; D ambiguous. V dropped 2 bases and J dropped 6 bases, with 11 bases sitting between them. The CDR3 has 13 amino acids. The germline CDR1 and CDR2 sequences are GTSNPN and SVGIG (reference sequence). Variable domain in full (rest from reference TRBV30 and TRBJ1-5): SQTIHQWPATLVQPVGSPLSLECTVEGTSNPNLYWYRQAAGRGLQLLFYSVGIGQISSEVPQNLSASRPQDRQFILSSKKLLLSDSGFYLCAWSNGRGQPQHFGDGTRLSIL.

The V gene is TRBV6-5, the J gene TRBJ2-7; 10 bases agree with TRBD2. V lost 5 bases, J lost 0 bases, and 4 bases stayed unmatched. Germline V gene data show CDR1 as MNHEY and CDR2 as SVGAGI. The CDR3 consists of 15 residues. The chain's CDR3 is CASSTRLAGSYEQYF. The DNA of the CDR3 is TGTGCCAGCAGTACAAGACTAGCGGGCTCCTACGAGCAGTACTTC.

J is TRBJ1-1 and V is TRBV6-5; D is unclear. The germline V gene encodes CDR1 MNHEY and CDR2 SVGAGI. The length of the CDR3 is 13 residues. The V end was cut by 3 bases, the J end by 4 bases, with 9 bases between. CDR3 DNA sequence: TGTGCCAGCAGTTATGCGTGGAGCACTGAAGCTTTCTTT. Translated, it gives CASSYAWSTEAFF.

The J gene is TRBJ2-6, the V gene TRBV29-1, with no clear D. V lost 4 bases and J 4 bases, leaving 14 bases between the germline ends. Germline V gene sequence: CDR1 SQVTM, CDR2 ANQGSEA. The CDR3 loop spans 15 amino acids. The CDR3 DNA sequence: TGCAGCGTTGCGACCAGGATTCTGGGGGCCAACGTCCTGACTTTC. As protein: CSVATRILGANVLTF.

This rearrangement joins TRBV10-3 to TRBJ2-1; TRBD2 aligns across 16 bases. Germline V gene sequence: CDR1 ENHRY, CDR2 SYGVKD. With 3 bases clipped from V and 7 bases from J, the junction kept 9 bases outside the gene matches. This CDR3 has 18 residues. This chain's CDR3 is CAISDPSGTSGRGNEQFF. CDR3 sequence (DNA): TGTGCCATCAGTGACCCGTCCGGGACTAGCGGGAGGGGGAATGAGCAGTTCTTC.

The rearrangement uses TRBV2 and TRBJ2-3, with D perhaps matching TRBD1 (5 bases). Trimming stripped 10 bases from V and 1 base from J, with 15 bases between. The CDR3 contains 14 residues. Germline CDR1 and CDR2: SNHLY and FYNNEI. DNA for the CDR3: TGTGCCATCATAGACAGAGTCCGCACAGATACGCAGTATTTT. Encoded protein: CAIIDRVRTDTQYF.

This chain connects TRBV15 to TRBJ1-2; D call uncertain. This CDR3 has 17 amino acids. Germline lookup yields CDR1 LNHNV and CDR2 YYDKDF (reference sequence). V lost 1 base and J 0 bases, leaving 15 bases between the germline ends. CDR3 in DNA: TGTGCCACCAGCAGAGCGGTGTCGGGCTTAGCTAACTATGGCTACACCTTC. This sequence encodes CATSRAVSGLANYGYTF. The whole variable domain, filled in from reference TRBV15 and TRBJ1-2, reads DAMVIQNPRYQVTQFGKPVTLSCSQTLNHNVMYWYQQKSSQAPKLLFHYYDKDFNNEADTPDNFQSRRPNTSFCFLDIRSPGLGDTAMYLCATSRAVSGLANYGYTFGSGTRLTVV.

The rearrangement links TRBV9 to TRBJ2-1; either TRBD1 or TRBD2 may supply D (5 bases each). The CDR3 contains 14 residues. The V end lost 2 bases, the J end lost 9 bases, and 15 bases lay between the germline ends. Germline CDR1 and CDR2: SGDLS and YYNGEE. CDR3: CASSVLAPQGEQFF. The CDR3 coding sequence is TGTGCCAGCAGCGTCTTAGCGCCGCAGGGTGAGCAGTTCTTC.

CDR3 DNA sequence: TGTGCCAGCAGCACCGGGACAGGGGGTCCCTACGAGCAGTACTTC. This sequence encodes CASSTGTGGPYEQYF. The gene calls are TRBV11-2 and TRBJ2-7, with 11 bases matching TRBD1. V shed 5 bases and J 2 bases; nucleotides not matched to a gene: 5. Per the germline V gene, CDR1 is SGHAT and CDR2 is FQNNGV. The CDR3 covers 15 residues.